Sequencing of this TCR beta chain was carried out in a study of CD8+ T cells in alopecia areata. Investigators sorted PBMCs to obtain both CD4+ and CD8+ T cells. This CDR3 is built from 17 residues. Per germline, CDR1 MGHDK and CDR2 SYGVNS. Unmatched junction bases numbered 10, after V lost 2 bases and J lost 4 bases. It was cDNA, reverse transcribed from extracted RNA, that served as the sequencing template. TCRdb keeps only in-frame clones here, not all; method: immunoSEQ multiplex PCR. The sample lists 110,000 to 150,000 clones; 62% were seen once. The TCR originated in a human donor in good health. V and J are TRBV25-1 and TRBJ2-2, with TRBD2 matching 7 bases. Sequenced input: CD8+ T cells sorted from blood. In DNA form, the CDR3 reads TGTGCCAGCAGTGAAACGGGGGGAGTTCTGCCCACCGGGGAGCTGTTTTTT. The encoded protein is CASSETGGVLPTGELFF.